This is a list of T cell receptor beta chains from one sample in a study of technical replicates of blood from a few donors. Only in-frame clones appear in the TCRdb table, and some are missing; sequencing was by immunoSEQ multiplex PCR. The repertoire holds about 57,000 clones, with around 95% as singletons. The source material was PBMCs. Receptors were obtained from a human donor in good health. Some clones in this sample may be carry-over from other donors' samples. Both conserved end residues are part of each CDR3.

J,V,CDR3
TRBJ1-4,TRBV4-1,CASSRREETNEKLFF
TRBJ2-6,TRBV11-2,CASSFRLAGGSSGANVLTF
TRBJ1-5,TRBV10-3,CAISNPGQNQPQHF
TRBJ2-7,TRBV6-5,CASTEGAGGGYEQYF
TRBJ1-2,TRBV7-9,CASSRDSGGYTF
TRBJ2-1,TRBV29-1,CSGGGNQQFF
TRBJ1-1,TRBV5-1,CASSFLYGNTEAFF
TRBJ2-1,TRBV27,CASSLLSGGAKNEQFF
TRBJ2-7,TRBV9,CASGIQDYEQYF
TRBJ1-1,TRBV4-1,CASSRQGGSEAFF
TRBJ2-3,TRBV11-2,CASSSPAGSTDTQYF
TRBJ2-1,TRBV7-2,CASSARQGYNEQFF
TRBJ1-3,TRBV9,CASSVGRSSGNTIYF
TRBJ2-1,TRBV10-3,CAISEGAGGPINEQFF
TRBJ1-6,TRBV7-2,CASRQGNSPLHF
TRBJ2-1,TRBV27,CASSLSGRSSYNEQFF
TRBJ1-2,TRBV5-6,CASSFLSGDGGYTF
TRBJ2-1,TRBV9,CASSVDDSQDNEQFF
TRBJ1-1,TRBV12-5,CASGLRGQFEAFF
TRBJ2-5,TRBV9,CASSVATSVSGTSETQYF
TRBJ1-5,TRBV15,CATSRVQNNQPQHF
TRBJ2-2,TRBV5-1,CASSSMTSGNTGELFF
TRBJ2-1,TRBV9,CASSVEGTSGINEQFF
TRBJ2-3,TRBV7-8,CASSPRLADTDTQYF
TRBJ2-1,TRBV9,CASSVGIVGGAGDEQFF
TRBJ2-7,TRBV18,CASSPQRDSYEQYF
TRBJ2-7,TRBV19,CASSTRVGYEQYF
TRBJ1-6,TRBV5-8,CASSPPGWYNSPLHF
TRBJ2-3,TRBV7-8,CASSLSPTASGRSIDTDTQYF
TRBJ2-7,TRBV6-5,CASSPNLAGNHEQYF
TRBJ2-1,TRBV6-4,CASSVLAGDNNEQFF
TRBJ2-7,TRBV18,CASSPPGQDTYEQYF
TRBJ2-5,TRBV9,CASSVAAGVPAETQYF